These 17 T cell receptor beta chains came from one sample sequenced in a study of shared clonotypes between healthy human individuals. Assay: immunoSEQ multiplex PCR; the TCRdb copy retains only in-frame clones and omits some. The sample consists of some 530,000 clones, over 70% of them appearing once. The sequenced sample consisted of PBMCs. The origin of the receptors is a woman aged 40 to 49 in good health. Some clones in this sample may be carry-over from other donors' samples.

The CDR3 region is CASSLSVLSGSSYNEQFF. CDR3 DNA: TGCGCCAGCAGCCTCTCGGTGCTTAGCGGGAGCTCCTACAATGAGCAGTTCTTC. The chain is built from TRBV4-1 and TRBJ2-1, with 9 positions matching TRBD2. This CDR3 has 18 residues. Germline V gene sequence: CDR1 MGHRA, CDR2 YSYEKL. V shed 4 bases, J shed 0 bases, and the junction held 10 bases outside the gene matches.

CDR3 in amino acids: CASSLVGAKNIQYF. CDR3 nucleotides: TGTGCCAGCAGCTTGGTGGGAGCCAAAAACATTCAGTACTTC. The chain recombines TRBV5-6 with TRBJ2-4; D uncertain. The CDR3 is 14 amino acids. V was trimmed by 0 bases and J by 0 bases, leaving 4 bases between them. Germline CDR1 and CDR2: SGHDT and YYEEEE.

Of note for this clone: Only one base separates this from a far larger clonotype, so it likely reflects a read error. CDR3 protein: CASGAQVSEAFF. CDR3 bases: TGTGCCAGCGGTGCCCAGGTCTCTGAAGCTTTCTTT. The chain recombines TRBV6-1 with TRBJ1-1; no definite D call. CDR3 size: 12 residues. Germline V gene sequence: CDR1 MNHNS, CDR2 SASEGT. The V end lost 8 bases, the J end lost 6 bases, and 13 bases lay between the germline ends.

The rearrangement links TRBV5-6 to TRBJ1-3; D perhaps matches TRBD1 (5 bases). V was pared by 5 bases and J by 0 bases, with 9 bases between. The CDR3 is 14 residues long. CDR1 is SGHDT and CDR2 is YYEEEE in the germline V gene. In DNA form, the CDR3 reads TGTGCCAGCAGGGGGGTAAACTCTGGAAACACCATATATTTT. Residues: CASRGVNSGNTIYF.

The chain carries TRBV2 and TRBJ2-4, with 9 bases matching TRBD2. Trimming removed 4 bases from V and 2 bases from J; junction bases left unmatched: 6. CDR3 length: 16 amino acids. Per germline, CDR1 SNHLY and CDR2 FYNNEI. CDR3 loop: CASSVSGGPSKNIQYF. In DNA form, the CDR3 reads TGTGCCAGCAGTGTTAGCGGGGGTCCCTCCAAAAACATTCAGTACTTC.

The J gene is TRBJ2-1, the V gene TRBV6-4; 12 bases align to TRBD1. Germline V gene lookup returns CDR1 MRHNA and CDR2 SNTAGT. CDR3 length: 16 residues. The junction had 6 bases not matched to a gene; V was cut back by 3 bases and J by 6 bases. The CDR3 coding sequence is TGTGCCAGCAGTGAAGACGGGACAGGGGGCTTCAATGAGCAGTTCTTC. Its protein is CASSEDGTGGFNEQFF.

The chain joins TRBV7-8 to TRBJ2-7; 9 bases map to TRBD2. Germline CDR1 and CDR2: SGHVS and FQNEAQ. The trim removed 1 base at V and 2 bases at J, leaving 0 bases unmatched. This CDR3 contains 14 residues. The CDR3 sequence is CASSLGGRAYEQYF. The CDR3 coding sequence is TGTGCCAGCAGCTTAGGCGGGAGGGCCTACGAGCAGTACTTC.

This rearrangement joins TRBV7-3 to TRBJ2-1; possibly TRBD2 for D (5 bases). The germline CDR1 and CDR2 sequences are SGHTA and FQGTGA. The CDR3 consists of 14 residues. Deletions cut 5 bases from V and 5 bases from J, with 13 bases between. The CDR3, as DNA: TGTGCCAGCAGCCTAGGCGGGCAGAACAATGAGCAGTTCTTC. Amino acid sequence: CASSLGGQNNEQFF. The full variable domain, its missing parts supplied by reference TRBV7-3 and TRBJ2-1, is GAGVSQTPSNKVTEKGKYVELRCDPISGHTALYWYRQSLGQGPEFLIYFQGTGAADDSGLPNDRFFAVRPEGSVSTLKIQRTERGDSAVYLCASSLGGQNNEQFFGPGTRLTVL.

The J gene is TRBJ2-5, the V gene TRBV6-1, with D possibly matching TRBD2 (5 bases). The germline V gene encodes CDR1 MNHNS and CDR2 SASEGT. V was shortened by 1 base and J by 5 bases, with 8 bases between the two germline ends. This CDR3 region has 13 residues. CDR3 loop: CASSEGEWETQYF. The CDR3 nucleotides read TGTGCCAGCAGTGAAGGGGAGTGGGAGACCCAGTACTTC.

About this clone itself: A far more abundant clone sits one base away, making this likely a read error. The sample contains more than one DNA sequence encoding this CDR3. This chain connects TRBV4-2 to TRBJ1-4; D is uncertain. CDR1 is LGHNA and CDR2 is YNFKEQ in the germline V gene. The CDR3 has 15 residues. CDR3: CASSQYGERHEKLFF. The CDR3 DNA reads TGTGCCAGCAGCCAATATGGGGAAAGGCATGAAAAACTATTTTTT.

V gene TRBV19 combines with J gene TRBJ2-1; the match to TRBD2 covers 14 bases. The V and J ends lost 5 bases and 7 bases, in that order; junction bases with no gene match: 13. This CDR3 has 18 amino acids. CDR1 is LNHDA and CDR2 is SQIVND in the germline V gene (reference sequence). CDR3 in amino acids: CASSEGLAGEPLGNEQFF. Written as DNA, the CDR3 is TGTGCCAGTAGTGAGGGACTAGCGGGAGAACCCTTGGGGAATGAGCAGTTCTTC. The complete variable domain, with remaining parts taken from reference TRBV19 and TRBJ2-1, reads DGGITQSPKYLFRKEGQNVTLSCEQNLNHDAMYWYRQDPGQGLRLIYYSQIVNDFQKGDIAEGYSVSREKKESFPLTVTSAQKNPTAFYLCASSEGLAGEPLGNEQFFGPGTRLTVL.

A single count supports this clone. The V gene is TRBV7-6, the J gene TRBJ2-1, with 13 bases fitting TRBD2. CDR3 length: 18 residues. CDR1 and CDR2 (germline): SGHVS, FNYEAQ. V was pared by 2 bases and J by 4 bases, with 8 bases of the junction left unmatched. This CDR3 reads CASSLTRLAGGQYNEQFF. In DNA form, the CDR3 reads TGTGCCAGCAGCTTAACAAGACTAGCGGGAGGTCAGTACAATGAGCAGTTCTTC.

The V and J genes are TRBV6-5 and TRBJ1-4; 7 positions match TRBD1. This CDR3 is 14 amino acids long. J lost 4 bases, V lost 6 bases, and 5 bases had no gene match. Germline CDR1 reads MNHEY; CDR2 reads SVGAGI. CDR3 DNA: TGTGCCAGCAGGAGGGACAGACATAATGAAAAACTGTTTTTT. Protein sequence: CASRRDRHNEKLFF.

This CDR3 reads CAWSVGSGREQFF. For the CDR3, the DNA is TGTGCCTGGAGTGTAGGTAGCGGGAGGGAGCAGTTCTTC. The J gene is TRBJ2-1, the V gene TRBV30; 10 bases are shared with TRBD2. The V gene's germline CDR1 is GTSNPN and CDR2 SVGIG (reference sequence). The CDR3 is made up of 13 amino acids. With V trimmed by 0 bases and J by 10 bases, 3 bases remained unmatched.

Notes on this clone: A far bigger clonotype differs at one base, so this is likely a read error. This sample includes further DNA sequences coding for the same CDR3. This chain joins TRBV7-2 and TRBJ2-7; 7 bases align to TRBD1. Looked up from germline, CDR1 is SGHTA and CDR2 is FQGNSA. This CDR3 is 14 amino acids long. This chain's CDR3 is CASSLTTGAHEQYF. The CDR3 bases are TGTGCCAGTAGCTTAACAACAGGGGCCCACGAGCAGTACTTC.

The chain uses TRBV27 and TRBJ1-2; a possible D gene is TRBD1 (6 bases). Germline loops: CDR1 MNHEY, CDR2 SMNVEV (reference sequence). V lost 5 bases and J 1 base, leaving 20 bases between the germline ends. The CDR3 spans 17 residues. The CDR3 sequence: CASSTLWTAGDNYGYTF. DNA of the CDR3: TGTGCCAGCAGTACCCTATGGACAGCCGGAGATAACTATGGCTACACCTTC.

This clone was detected ten times or more. The sample contains more than one DNA sequence encoding this CDR3. The chain is built from TRBV2 and TRBJ1-5; 9 nucleotides line up with TRBD1. The junction had 5 bases not matched to a gene; V was cut back by 5 bases and J by 6 bases. Germline lookup yields CDR1 SNHLY and CDR2 FYNNEI. CDR3 length: 14 amino acids. The CDR3 sequence is CASSLLQGAQPQHF. The DNA of the CDR3 is TGTGCCAGCAGTCTTCTACAGGGGGCTCAGCCCCAGCATTTT.